This entry lists 13 T cell receptor beta chains sequenced from one sample in a study of T cells in Graves' hyperthyroidism and ophthalmopathy. The source material, RNA transcripts, was used to amplify TCR beta CDR3 regions. HTBI primers drove first-round RT-PCR of the TCR CDR3. TCRdb recomputed calls from the multiplex PCR reads with MiXCR, one row per CDR3 protein. In the table there are more than 300,000 distinct CDR3 sequences, about a sixth of which are singletons. Sequenced: blood. The receptor set was obtained from a woman aged 30 to 39 with Graves' hyperthyroidism that later progressed to Graves' ophthalmopathy.

The table lists this clonotype with many counts. J is TRBJ2-1 and V is TRBV6-5, with D hard to call. Trimming left V 0 bases short and J 5 bases short, with 8 bases between. This CDR3 is 14 amino acids long. CDR1 and CDR2 from the germline V gene are MNHEY and SVGAGI. The CDR3 region is CASSYSNSNNEQFF. The CDR3 DNA reads as TGTGCCAGCAGTTACTCAAACTCTAACAATGAGCAGTTCTTC.

This clonotype was recorded at least ten times. One junction end does not reproduce the germline sequence, and a read error may be involved. The rearrangement joins TRBV27 to TRBJ1-2, with a possible D match to TRBD1 (5 bases). The CDR3 sequence is 14 residues long. The germline CDR1 and CDR2 sequences are MNHEY and SMNVEV (reference sequence). The CDR3 reads CASSLSGPLYGYTF. The CDR3 DNA reads TGTGCCAGCAGTCTATCAGGGCCCCTCTATGGCTACACCTTC.

This clonotype came up many times. The chain couples TRBV3-1 to TRBJ2-7; D gene uncertain. Germline CDR1 and CDR2: LGHDT and YNNKEL (reference sequence). The germline V and J ends were trimmed by 6 bases and 4 bases, with 10 bases remaining between them. The CDR3 has 12 residues. For the CDR3, the DNA is TGTGCCAGCAGTGGAGAAGAGTACGAGCAGTACTTC. This translates into CASSGEEYEQYF.

This clonotype came up many times. A junction end diverges from the germline sequence, so it may reflect a read error. V and J are TRBV11-1 and TRBJ2-5; 7 positions agree with TRBD1. Germline loops: CDR1 SGHAT, CDR2 FQDESV (reference sequence). This CDR3 spans 15 amino acids. The CDR3 sequence: CASSFRTPGGETQHF. The CDR3 nucleotides are TGTGCCAGCAGCTTTAGAACCCCAGGGGGAGAGACCCAGCACTTC. Based on the CDR3 plus reference TRBV11-1 and TRBJ2-5, the full variable domain is EAEVAQSPRYKITEKSQAVAFWCDPISGHATLYWYRQILGQGPELLVQFQDESVVDDSQLPKDRFSAERLKGVDSTLKIQPAELGDSAMYLCASSFRTPGGETQHFGPGTRLLVL.

In its sample, this clonotype was seen once. A much larger clone is a single base away; this may be a read error. The missing conserved phenylalanine or tryptophan at the end of this CDR3 makes a read error likely. The chain joins TRBV20-1 to TRBJ2-1; the D gene is possibly TRBD2 (6 bases). The V and J ends lost 5 bases and 3 bases respectively, with 14 bases between them. The CDR3 is 14 residues long. CDR1 and CDR2 (germline): DFQATT, SNEGSKA (reference sequence). CDR3 sequence (DNA): TGCAGTGCTCTGGCGGGAAGGTTCTACAATGAGCAGTTCTAC. Its protein product is CSALAGRFYNEQFY.

This chain connects TRBV11-2 to TRBJ1-1; D not certain. CDR1 SGHAT and CDR2 FQNNGV come from the germline V gene. Trimming took 7 bases from V and 4 from J, leaving 16 bases between them. CDR3 length equals 14 residues. The CDR3 loop reads CASTWNNRGTEAFF. CDR3 sequence (DNA): TGTGCCAGCACCTGGAATAACCGCGGCACTGAAGCTTTCTTT.

This clonotype turned up a few times. The chain employs TRBV4-2 and TRBJ1-2; no firm D call. V was trimmed by 1 base and J by 1 base, leaving 10 bases between them. The CDR3 is 15 amino acids. In germline, CDR1 is LGHNA, CDR2 YNFKEQ. The CDR3 DNA sequence: TGTGCCAGCAGCCAAGTTTTGGGCGTTAACTATGGCTACACCTTC. It is translated as CASSQVLGVNYGYTF.

This clonotype was seen a handful of times. This chain connects TRBV28 to TRBJ2-3; D is tentatively TRBD1 or TRBD2 (5 bases each). CDR1 MDHEN and CDR2 SYDVKM come from the germline V gene. V dropped 5 bases and J dropped 5 bases, with 20 bases sitting between them. The length of the CDR3 is 16 residues. Written as DNA, the CDR3 is TGTGCCAGCAGTCTCCCGGGACGCGTGAGGGGAGATACGCAGTATTTT. This sequence encodes CASSLPGRVRGDTQYF. Filled out from reference TRBV28 and TRBJ2-3, the complete variable domain reads DVKVTQSSRYLVKRTGEKVFLECVQDMDHENMFWYRQDPGLGLRLIYFSYDVKMKEKGDIPEGYSVSREKKERFSLILESASTNQTSMYLCASSLPGRVRGDTQYFGPGTRLTVL.

This clonotype was picked up many times. This chain links TRBV10-3 with TRBJ1-4; D might be TRBD1 (5 bases). This CDR3 contains 16 residues. The germline V and J ends were trimmed by 5 bases and 8 bases, with 21 bases remaining between them. CDR1 ENHRY and CDR2 SYGVKD come from the germline V gene. This CDR3 reads CAISRTLTLGGEKLFF. Written as DNA, the CDR3 is TGTGCCATCAGTCGGACTCTCACACTTGGGGGAGAAAAACTGTTTTTT.

This clonotype was seen many times. This chain joins TRBV6-1 and TRBJ2-5; possible D gene TRBD1, 5 bases. V was trimmed by 7 bases and J by 5 bases, leaving 17 bases between them. This CDR3 is built from 14 residues. CDR1 is MNHNS, CDR2 SASEGT, per germline. This CDR3 is CASTPRTIEETQYF. The CDR3 DNA reads as TGTGCCAGCACCCCCCGGACAATAGAGGAGACCCAGTACTTC.

This clonotype occurred a few times. The rearrangement links TRBV5-6 to TRBJ2-5, with 7 positions matching TRBD2. Unmatched junction bases numbered 10, after V lost 2 bases and J lost 6 bases. Looked up from germline, CDR1 is SGHDT and CDR2 is YYEEEE. The CDR3 has 15 residues. The CDR3 nucleotides are TGTGCCAGCAGCTTAGGGAGGGGAGGTAGGCAGACCCAGTACTTC. Its translation: CASSLGRGGRQTQYF.

The CDR3 coding sequence is TGTGCCAGCAGTGAGCGCGGACAGGGAAACTATGGCTACACCTTC. It translates to CASSERGQGNYGYTF. The chain is built from TRBV2 and TRBJ1-2; TRBD1 aligns across 8 bases. The CDR3 sequence is 15 residues long. Trimming cost V 3 bases and J 2 bases; bases outside gene matches: 5. The germline CDR1 and CDR2 sequences are SNHLY and FYNNEI.

The chain joins TRBV5-1 to TRBJ2-5; the match to TRBD2 covers 14 bases. Trimming cost V 4 bases and J 4 bases; bases outside gene matches: 9. The CDR3 totals 17 residues. The V gene's germline CDR1 is SGHRS and CDR2 YFSETQ. CDR3 in amino acids: CASSAGLAGAGGETQYF. The CDR3 bases are TGCGCCAGCAGCGCGGGACTAGCGGGGGCAGGTGGAGAGACCCAGTACTTC.